One and the same sample provided the 26 T cell receptor beta chains below, sequenced in a study of cytomegalovirus exposure and HLA in healthy donors. TCRdb's table, derived via immunoSEQ multiplex PCR, lists solely in-frame clones and lacks some. The sample includes 150,000 or so clones, 85% to 90% of them seen just once. The sample consisted of PBMCs. The receptors were sampled from a woman between 25 and 40 years old in good health and CMV-seropositive.

V gene TRBV9 combines with J gene TRBJ1-3; D call uncertain. This CDR3 region has 15 residues. V gave up 0 bases and J gave up 0 bases, with 7 bases separating them. From germline, CDR1 is SGDLS and CDR2 YYNGEE. CDR3 protein: CASSVDSYSGNTIYF. In DNA form, the CDR3 reads TGTGCCAGCAGCGTAGACAGCTACTCTGGAAACACCATATATTTT.

This clone has a count of ten or more. This sample includes further DNA sequences coding for the same CDR3. The chain uses TRBV18 and TRBJ1-1, with 7 nucleotides matching TRBD1. Trimming took 3 bases from V and 3 from J; bases not matched to a gene: 1. Looked up from germline, CDR1 is KGHSH and CDR2 is LQKENI. The CDR3 has 13 amino acids. CDR3 region: CASSPTGDTEAFF. In DNA form, the CDR3 reads TGTGCCAGCTCACCCACAGGGGACACTGAAGCTTTCTTT.

The rearrangement joins TRBV4-1 to TRBJ2-1; 7 nucleotides match TRBD1. J gave up 1 base and V 1 base, and 7 bases lay outside the gene matches. The CDR3 is 17 residues long. Germline assignment: CDR1 MGHRA and CDR2 YSYEKL. The CDR3 here is CASSQVPTGVSYNEQFF. The CDR3 DNA is TGCGCCAGCAGCCAAGTCCCTACAGGGGTATCCTACAATGAGCAGTTCTTC.

For this clone: One junction end does not reproduce the germline sequence, and a read error may be involved. This chain uses TRBV6-6 with TRBJ1-2; 9 bases are shared with TRBD1. There are 12 residues in the CDR3. Germline V gives CDR1 MNHNY, CDR2 SVGAGI (reference sequence). The CDR3 protein is CASSITGGANHF. DNA of the CDR3: TGTGCCAGCAGTATAACAGGGGGCGCTAACCACTTC.

The chain's CDR3 is CASNPGGNYGYTF. The CDR3 bases are TGTGCCAGCAACCCCGGGGGAAACTATGGCTACACCTTC. V is TRBV7-8 and J is TRBJ1-2, with D perhaps TRBD1 (5 bases). Germline V gene lookup returns CDR1 SGHVS and CDR2 FQNEAQ. Trimming took off 7 bases at V and 2 bases at J, with 11 bases between the two ends. This CDR3 region has 13 residues.

The chain links TRBV13 to TRBJ2-7; D possibly corresponds to TRBD2 (6 bases). The germline gives CDR1 PRHDT, CDR2 FYEKMQ (reference sequence). V was pared by 5 bases and J by 4 bases, with 12 bases between. The CDR3 covers 13 residues. CDR3 sequence: CASSKGLRYEQYF. In DNA, the CDR3 is TGTGCCAGCAGCAAGGGACTCCGTTACGAGCAGTACTTC. The variable domain in full, completed from reference TRBV13 and TRBJ2-7, reads AAGVIQSPRHLIKEKRETATLKCYPIPRHDTVYWYQQGPGQDPQFLISFYEKMQSDKGSIPDRFSAQQFSDYHSELNMSSLELGDSALYFCASSKGLRYEQYFGPGTRLTVT.

V and J are TRBV7-8 and TRBJ2-7; TRBD1 is a possible D gene (5 bases). Germline V gene sequence: CDR1 SGHVS, CDR2 FQNEAQ. V lost 3 bases to trimming and J lost 7 bases, with 13 bases between them. The CDR3 has 13 amino acids. The CDR3 DNA reads as TGTGCCAGCAGCTTTAAGGGGTCGTGGGAGCAGTACTTC. Encoded protein: CASSFKGSWEQYF.

This sequence joins TRBV7-9 and TRBJ1-1; 7 positions agree with TRBD1. The CDR3 consists of 15 residues. CDR1 is SEHNR, CDR2 FQNEAQ, per germline (reference sequence). Unmatched junction bases numbered 5, after V lost 1 base and J lost 3 bases. The CDR3 protein is CASSLGGGADTEAFF. Written as DNA, the CDR3 is TGTGCCAGCAGCTTAGGAGGGGGCGCGGACACTGAAGCTTTCTTT.

The chain joins TRBV5-5 to TRBJ1-6; D ambiguous. Trimming stripped 0 bases from V and 10 bases from J, with 14 bases between. Germline V CDR1 and CDR2: SGHKS, YYEKEE (reference sequence). The CDR3 runs to 15 residues. This CDR3 is CASSLVRTHGSPLHF. CDR3 nucleotides: TGTGCCAGCAGCTTGGTTAGGACTCATGGATCACCCCTCCACTTT.

This clone was picked up a small number of times. The rearrangement links TRBV7-8 to TRBJ1-2; 12 nucleotides align to TRBD1. The germline V gene has CDR1 SGHVS and CDR2 FQNEAQ. V gave up 7 bases and J gave up 4 bases; unmatched junction bases: 16. The length of the CDR3 is 18 residues. CDR3 residues: CASNLRAGQGALSYGYTF. The CDR3 coding sequence is TGTGCCAGCAACCTTAGAGCGGGACAGGGGGCGCTTAGCTATGGCTACACCTTC. The variable domain in full, completed from reference TRBV7-8 and TRBJ1-2, reads GAGVSQSPRYKVAKRGQDVALRCDPISGHVSLFWYQQALGQGPEFLTYFQNEAQLDKSGLPSDRFFAERPEGSVSTLKIQRTQQEDSAVYLCASNLRAGQGALSYGYTFGSGTRLTVV.

The chain joins TRBV5-1 to TRBJ1-1, with 8 bases lining up with TRBD1. The junction had 0 bases not matched to a gene; V was cut back by 0 bases and J by 5 bases. The CDR3 is 13 amino acids. Germline V CDR1 and CDR2: SGHRS, YFSETQ. The CDR3 DNA sequence: TGCGCCAGCAGCTTGGGGACAGGGACTGAAGCTTTCTTT. Protein product: CASSLGTGTEAFF. Full variable domain (outside the CDR3, taken from reference TRBV5-1 and TRBJ1-1): KAGVTQTPRYLIKTRGQQVTLSCSPISGHRSVSWYQQTPGQGLQFLFEYFSETQRNKGNFPGRFSGRQFSNSRSEMNVSTLELGDSALYLCASSLGTGTEAFFGQGTRLTVV.

The J gene is TRBJ2-5, the V gene TRBV5-1, with TRBD2 as a possible D gene (6 bases). Germline CDR1 SGHRS, CDR2 YFSETQ. This CDR3 comprises 14 residues. V lost 0 bases to trimming and J lost 3 bases, with 9 bases between them. The CDR3 is CASSLEWGEETQYF. Written as DNA, the CDR3 is TGCGCCAGCAGCTTGGAGTGGGGGGAAGAGACCCAGTACTTC.

The chain carries TRBV6-6 and TRBJ2-5, with D perhaps matching TRBD1 (6 bases). The CDR3 length is 13 residues. The V end lost 2 bases, the J end lost 6 bases, and 10 bases lay between the germline ends. Germline CDR1 and CDR2: MNHNY and SVGAGI (reference sequence). The chain's CDR3 is CASSYGQIQTQYF. The CDR3 DNA is TGTGCCAGCAGTTACGGACAGATCCAGACCCAGTACTTC.

The rearrangement uses TRBV5-6 and TRBJ2-7, with 10 bases that match TRBD2. Germline trimming cut 3 bases from V and 3 bases from J; bases unmatched to any gene: 12. Per germline, CDR1 SGHDT and CDR2 YYEEEE. The CDR3 runs to 17 residues. This CDR3 is CASSYRGLARGYYEQYF. The CDR3 coding sequence is TGTGCCAGCAGCTACCGGGGACTAGCGAGGGGCTACTACGAGCAGTACTTC. The complete variable domain, with remaining parts taken from reference TRBV5-6 and TRBJ2-7, reads DAGVTQSPTHLIKTRGQQVTLRCSPKSGHDTVSWYQQALGQGPQFIFQYYEEEERQRGNFPDRFSGHQFPNYSSELNVNALLLGDSALYLCASSYRGLARGYYEQYFGPGTRLTVT.

The chain carries TRBV28 and TRBJ1-2; D remains ambiguous. V lost 3 bases and J lost 2, with 13 bases in between. The germline CDR1 and CDR2 sequences are MDHEN and SYDVKM. This CDR3 region has 15 residues. CDR3 DNA sequence: TGTGCCAGCAGTTTGGCCCCTCACAGAAACTATGGCTACACCTTC. It translates to CASSLAPHRNYGYTF.

This chain connects TRBV27 to TRBJ2-3, with D possibly TRBD1 on 5 matching bases. Germline V gene data show CDR1 as MNHEY and CDR2 as SMNVEV (reference sequence). V was trimmed by 1 base and J by 6 bases, leaving 23 bases between them. This CDR3 is 18 amino acids long. CDR3 in DNA: TGTGCCAGCAGTTTATTTGGCGTGGCTAGTCAGGGTCTGGATACGCAGTATTTT. Translation: CASSLFGVASQGLDTQYF.

This clone was recorded a few times. The chain has TRBV15 and TRBJ2-1, with D uncertain. The CDR3 runs to 13 residues. V was cut by 5 bases and J by 2 bases, with 7 bases left in between. The germline CDR1 and CDR2 sequences are LNHNV and YYDKDF (reference sequence). CDR3 nucleotide sequence: TGTGCCACCAGCCCCAGGCCCTACAATGAGCAGTTCTTC. This gives the protein CATSPRPYNEQFF.

The chain carries TRBV4-1 and TRBJ2-1; possibly TRBD2 for D (6 bases). The CDR3 covers 16 residues. V lost 0 bases and J lost 5, with 14 bases in between. Germline lookup yields CDR1 MGHRA and CDR2 YSYEKL. CDR3 nucleotides: TGCGCCAGCAGCCAAGATACGGCTAGCGCGAACAATGAGCAGTTCTTC. This translates into CASSQDTASANNEQFF.

Points on this clone: Mismatch with germline at one junction end may stem from a read error. The rearrangement joins TRBV19 to TRBJ2-7, with D possibly being TRBD1 (5 bases). The germline gives CDR1 LNHDA, CDR2 SQIVND (reference sequence). This CDR3 has 15 residues. The CDR3 region has the DNA TGTGCCAGTAGTCTAGAGCAGGGAAGGCCATACGAGCAGTACTTC. Amino acids: CASSLEQGRPYEQYF.

The table lists this clone with a few counts. The chain uses TRBV5-4 and TRBJ2-1; a weak D match, TRBD2 (6 bases). In germline, CDR1 is SGHNT, CDR2 YYREEE (reference sequence). The CDR3 length is 16 residues. V lost 5 bases and J 0 bases, leaving 15 bases between the germline ends. The DNA of the CDR3 is TGTGCCAGCAGAGTTAGCGGAAAGGCCTCCTACAATGAGCAGTTCTTC. Protein product: CASRVSGKASYNEQFF.

This chain links TRBV29-1 with TRBJ2-3; 8 positions match TRBD2. The germline CDR1 and CDR2 sequences are SQVTM and ANQGSEA. V gave up 6 bases and J gave up 1 base; unmatched junction bases: 6. The CDR3 totals 14 residues. The CDR3 DNA reads as TGCAGCGTACGTAGCGGGGACCGCACAGATACGCAGTATTTT. This codes for CSVRSGDRTDTQYF.

The J gene is TRBJ1-1, the V gene TRBV29-1; D might be TRBD1 (6 bases). Germline assignment: CDR1 SQVTM and CDR2 ANQGSEA. Trimming cost V 6 bases and J 8 bases, with 16 bases left between them. This CDR3 comprises 12 residues. The DNA of the CDR3 is TGCAGCGTGTGGACGGGGGGCCAAGAAGCTTTCTTT. As protein: CSVWTGGQEAFF.

This clone appeared a single time. This chain joins TRBV2 and TRBJ2-7, with 9 bases aligning to TRBD2. The CDR3 is 15 amino acids. Germline V lookup: CDR1 SNHLY, CDR2 FYNNEI. V shed 2 bases, J shed 7 bases, and the junction held 9 bases outside the gene matches. This CDR3 is CASSELAGLLREQYF. In DNA form, the CDR3 reads TGTGCCAGCAGTGAACTAGCGGGGCTCCTTCGGGAGCAGTACTTC.

This rearrangement joins TRBV7-2 to TRBJ1-5, with TRBD1 identical over 7 bases. The CDR3 contains 16 residues. With 5 bases clipped from V and 4 bases from J, the junction kept 11 bases outside the gene matches. The germline V gene encodes CDR1 SGHTA and CDR2 FQGNSA. CDR3 residues: CASSPDRVGVNQPQHF. The CDR3 DNA reads as TGTGCCAGCAGCCCAGACAGGGTTGGGGTGAATCAGCCCCAGCATTTT.

This clone was seen only once. The chain links TRBV6-5 to TRBJ1-5; D not certain. With 0 bases removed from V and 2 bases from J, the gap between germline ends came to 11 bases. This CDR3 is 16 amino acids long. Germline CDR1 is MNHEY and CDR2 is SVGAGI. DNA of the CDR3: TGTGCCAGCAGTTACTCCTCGGTTAACGGCAATCAGCCCCAGCATTTT. Translating gives CASSYSSVNGNQPQHF.

The chain uses TRBV5-5 and TRBJ2-1; 10 nucleotides agree with TRBD2. Germline trimming cut 3 bases from V and 10 bases from J; bases unmatched to any gene: 7. The V gene's germline CDR1 is SGHKS and CDR2 YYEKEE (reference sequence). CDR3 size: 14 residues. CDR3 in amino acids: CASSSLAGLGEQFF. The CDR3 DNA reads TGTGCCAGCAGCTCACTAGCGGGACTTGGGGAGCAGTTCTTC.